This note documents a single TCR beta chain sequence. This same CDR3 is encoded by further DNA sequences in the sample. Trimming pared 1 base from V and 6 bases from J, leaving 10 bases between. Per the germline V gene, CDR1 is LGHDT and CDR2 is YNNKEL (reference sequence). CDR3 length: 13 residues. The data derive from a study of blood T cell repertoires in COVID-19. Overall study context: The cDNA or gDNA used as material had been derived from T cells, B-cell-depleted T cells, or PBMCs.

The data were produced by immunoSEQ multiplex PCR, yet TCRdb's version contains in-frame clones alone and is incomplete. This sample carries roughly 120,000 clones, approximately 80% of them seen once, and the ten largest clones take approximately 2%. Sequencing was done on a sample of peripheral blood. The chain joins TRBV3-1 (or the pseudogene TRBV3-2) to TRBJ2-7, with D maybe TRBD1 (6 bases). The origin of this receptor is a man in his 70s with acute or convalescent COVID-19. The CDR3 DNA is TGTGCCAGCAGCCAAGGACGAGGGGGCGAGCAGTACTTC. Amino acid sequence: CASSQGRGGEQYF.